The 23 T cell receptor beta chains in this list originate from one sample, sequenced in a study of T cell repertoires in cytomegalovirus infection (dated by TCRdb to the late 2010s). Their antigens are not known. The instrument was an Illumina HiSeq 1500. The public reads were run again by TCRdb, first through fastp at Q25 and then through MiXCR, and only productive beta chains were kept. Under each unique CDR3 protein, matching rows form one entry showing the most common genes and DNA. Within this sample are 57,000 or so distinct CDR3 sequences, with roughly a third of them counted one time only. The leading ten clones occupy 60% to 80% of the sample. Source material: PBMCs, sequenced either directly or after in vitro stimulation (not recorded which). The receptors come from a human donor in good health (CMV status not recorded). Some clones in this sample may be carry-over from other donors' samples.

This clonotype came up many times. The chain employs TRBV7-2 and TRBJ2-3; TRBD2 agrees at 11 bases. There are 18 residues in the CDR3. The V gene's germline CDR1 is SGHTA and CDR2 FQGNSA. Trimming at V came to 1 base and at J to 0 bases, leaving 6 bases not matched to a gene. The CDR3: CASSLVAGGTLSTDTQYF. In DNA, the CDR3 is TGTGCCAGCAGCTTAGTAGCGGGGGGGACCCTAAGCACAGATACGCAGTATTTT. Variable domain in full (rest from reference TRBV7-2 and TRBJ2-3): GAGVSQSPSNKVTEKGKDVELRCDPISGHTALYWYRQSLGQGLEFLIYFQGNSAPDKSGLPSDRFSAERTGGSVSTLTIQRTQQEDSAVYLCASSLVAGGTLSTDTQYFGPGTRLTVL.

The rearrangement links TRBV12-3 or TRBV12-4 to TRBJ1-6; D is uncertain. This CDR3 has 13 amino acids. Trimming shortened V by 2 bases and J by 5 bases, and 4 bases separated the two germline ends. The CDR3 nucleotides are TGTGCCAGCAGTTTAACAAATAATTCACCCCTCCACTTT. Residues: CASSLTNNSPLHF.

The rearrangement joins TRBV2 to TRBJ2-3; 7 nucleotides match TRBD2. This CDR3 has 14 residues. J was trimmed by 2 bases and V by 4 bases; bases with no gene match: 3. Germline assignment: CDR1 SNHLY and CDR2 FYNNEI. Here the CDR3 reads CASSVLANTDTQYF. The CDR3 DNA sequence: TGTGCCAGCAGTGTACTAGCGAACACAGATACGCAGTATTTT.

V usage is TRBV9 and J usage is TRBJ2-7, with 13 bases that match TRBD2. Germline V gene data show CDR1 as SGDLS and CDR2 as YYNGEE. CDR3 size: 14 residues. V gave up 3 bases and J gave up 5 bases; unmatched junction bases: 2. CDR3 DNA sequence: TGTGCCAGCAGCGCGGGACTAGCGGGACACGAGCAGTACTTC. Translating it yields CASSAGLAGHEQYF.

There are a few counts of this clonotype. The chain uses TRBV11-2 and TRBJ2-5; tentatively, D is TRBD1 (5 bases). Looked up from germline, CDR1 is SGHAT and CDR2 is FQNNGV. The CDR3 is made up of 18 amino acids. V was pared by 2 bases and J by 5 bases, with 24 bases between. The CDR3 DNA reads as TGTGCCAGCAGCTTAAGGGCACAGGATTGGGTTATCCGGGAGACCCAGTACTTC. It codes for CASSLRAQDWVIRETQYF. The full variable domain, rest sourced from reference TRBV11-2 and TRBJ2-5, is EAGVAQSPRYKIIEKRQSVAFWCNPISGHATLYWYQQILGQGPKLLIQFQNNGVVDDSQLPKDRFSAERLKGVDSTLKIQPAKLEDSAVYLCASSLRAQDWVIRETQYFGPGTRLLVL.

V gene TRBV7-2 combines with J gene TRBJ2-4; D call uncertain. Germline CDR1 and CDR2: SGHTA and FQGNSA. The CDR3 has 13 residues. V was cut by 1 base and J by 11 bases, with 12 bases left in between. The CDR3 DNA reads TGTGCCAGCAGCTTAGACGGGCGGAGCCTTCAGTACTTC. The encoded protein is CASSLDGRSLQYF.

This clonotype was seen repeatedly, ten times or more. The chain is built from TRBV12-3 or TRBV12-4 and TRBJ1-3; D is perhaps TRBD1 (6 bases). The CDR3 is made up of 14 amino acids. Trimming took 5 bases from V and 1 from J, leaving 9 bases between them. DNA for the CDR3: TGTGCCAGCAGTGAACAGGGTTCTGGAAACACCATATATTTT. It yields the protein CASSEQGSGNTIYF.

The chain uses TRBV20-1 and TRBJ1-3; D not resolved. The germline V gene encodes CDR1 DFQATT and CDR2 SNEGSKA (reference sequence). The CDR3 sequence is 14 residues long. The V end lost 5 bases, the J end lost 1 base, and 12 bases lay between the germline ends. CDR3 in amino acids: CSALDAGSGNTIYF. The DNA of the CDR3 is TGCAGTGCTTTGGACGCCGGATCTGGAAACACCATATATTTT.

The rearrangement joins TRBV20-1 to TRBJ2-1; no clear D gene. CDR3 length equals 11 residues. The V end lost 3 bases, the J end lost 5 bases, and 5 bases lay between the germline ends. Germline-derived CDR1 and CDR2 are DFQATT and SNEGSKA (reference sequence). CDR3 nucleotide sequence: TGCAGTGCTAGTAGAAACAATGAGCAGTTCTTC. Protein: CSASRNNEQFF.

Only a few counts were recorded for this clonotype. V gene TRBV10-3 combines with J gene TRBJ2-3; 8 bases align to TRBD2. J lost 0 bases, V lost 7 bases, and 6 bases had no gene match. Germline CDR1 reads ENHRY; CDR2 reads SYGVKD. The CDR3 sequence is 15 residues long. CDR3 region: CAINGGGRSTDTQYF. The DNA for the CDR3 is TGTGCCATCAACGGCGGGGGGAGAAGCACAGATACGCAGTATTTT.

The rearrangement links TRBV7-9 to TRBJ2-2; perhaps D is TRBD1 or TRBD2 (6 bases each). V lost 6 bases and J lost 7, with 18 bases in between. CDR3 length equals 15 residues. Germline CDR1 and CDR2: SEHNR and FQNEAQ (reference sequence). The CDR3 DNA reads TGTGCCAGCAGATCAAAGGGGGGAGGCGTCGGGGAGCTGTTTTTT. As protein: CASRSKGGGVGELFF. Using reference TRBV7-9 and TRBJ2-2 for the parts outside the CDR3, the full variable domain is DTGVSQNPRHKITKRGQNVTFRCDPISEHNRLYWYRQTLGQGPEFLTYFQNEAQLEKSRLLSDRFSAERPKGSFSTLEIQRTEQGDSAMYLCASRSKGGGVGELFFGEGSRLTVL.

CDR3 loop: CASRTGGLEKLFF. Written as DNA, the CDR3 is TGTGCCAGCAGGACAGGGGGACTTGAAAAACTGTTTTTT. This chain links TRBV28 with TRBJ1-4; 9 bases match TRBD1. CDR3 length equals 13 residues. Per the germline V gene, CDR1 is MDHEN and CDR2 is SYDVKM. With 6 bases clipped from V and 7 bases from J, the junction kept 3 bases outside the gene matches.

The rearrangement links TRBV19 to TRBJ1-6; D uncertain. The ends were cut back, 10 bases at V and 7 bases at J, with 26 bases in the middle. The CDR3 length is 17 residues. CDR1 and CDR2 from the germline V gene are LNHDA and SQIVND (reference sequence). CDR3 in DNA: TGTGCCACCGCTATAGTCCGGGGTGGGTTCGCAAATTCACCCCTCCACTTT. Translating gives CATAIVRGGFANSPLHF.

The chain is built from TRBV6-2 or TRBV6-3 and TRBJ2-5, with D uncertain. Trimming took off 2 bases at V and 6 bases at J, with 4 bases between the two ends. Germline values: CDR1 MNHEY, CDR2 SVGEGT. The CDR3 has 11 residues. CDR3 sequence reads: CASSYGKTQYF. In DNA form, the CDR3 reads TGTGCCAGCAGTTACGGAAAGACCCAGTACTTC.

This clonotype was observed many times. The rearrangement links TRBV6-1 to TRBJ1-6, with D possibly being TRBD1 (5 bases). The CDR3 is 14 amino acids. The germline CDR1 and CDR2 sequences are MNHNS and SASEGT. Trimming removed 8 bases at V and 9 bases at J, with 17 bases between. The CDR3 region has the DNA TGTGCCAGCGGGGCGACCGAGGGTGGTTCACCCCTCCACTTT. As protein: CASGATEGGSPLHF.

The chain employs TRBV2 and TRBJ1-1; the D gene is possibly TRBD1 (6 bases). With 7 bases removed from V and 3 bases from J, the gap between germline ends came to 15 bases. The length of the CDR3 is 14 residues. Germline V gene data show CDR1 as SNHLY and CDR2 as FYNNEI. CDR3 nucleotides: TGTGCCAGCACAGGGGCAACGGGGGACACTGAAGCTTTCTTT. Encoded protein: CASTGATGDTEAFF.

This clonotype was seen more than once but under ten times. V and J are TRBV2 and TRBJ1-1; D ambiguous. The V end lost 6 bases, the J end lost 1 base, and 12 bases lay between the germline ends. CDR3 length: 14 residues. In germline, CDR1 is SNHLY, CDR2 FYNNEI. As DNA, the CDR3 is TGTGCCAGCAGCGCCAGGCGGGGGAACACTGAAGCTTTCTTT. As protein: CASSARRGNTEAFF.

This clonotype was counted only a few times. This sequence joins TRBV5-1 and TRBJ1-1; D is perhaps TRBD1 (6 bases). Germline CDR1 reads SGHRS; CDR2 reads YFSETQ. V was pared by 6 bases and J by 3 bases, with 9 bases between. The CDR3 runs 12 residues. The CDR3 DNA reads TGCGCCAGCAAACAGGGCGACACTGAAGCTTTCTTT. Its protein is CASKQGDTEAFF.

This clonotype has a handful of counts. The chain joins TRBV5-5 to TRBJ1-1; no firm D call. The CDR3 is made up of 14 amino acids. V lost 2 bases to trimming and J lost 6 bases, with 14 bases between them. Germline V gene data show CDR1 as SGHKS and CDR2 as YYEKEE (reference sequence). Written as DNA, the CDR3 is TGTGCCAGCAGCTTACAGACGGCATTCTCTGAAGCTTTCTTT. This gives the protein CASSLQTAFSEAFF.

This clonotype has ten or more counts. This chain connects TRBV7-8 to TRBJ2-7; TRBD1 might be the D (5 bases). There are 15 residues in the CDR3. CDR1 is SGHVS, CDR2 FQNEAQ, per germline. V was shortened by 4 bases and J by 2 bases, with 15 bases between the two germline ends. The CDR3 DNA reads TGTGCCAGCAGCTATATGGGGCTTTCAACCTACGAGCAGTACTTC. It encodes CASSYMGLSTYEQYF.

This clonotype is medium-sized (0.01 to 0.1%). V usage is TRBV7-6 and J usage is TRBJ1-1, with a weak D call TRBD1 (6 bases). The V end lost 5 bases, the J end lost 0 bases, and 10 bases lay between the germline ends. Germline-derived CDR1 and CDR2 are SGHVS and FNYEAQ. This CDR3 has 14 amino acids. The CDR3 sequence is CASSRGHLNTEAFF. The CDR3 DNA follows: TGTGCCAGCAGCCGGGGACATTTGAACACTGAAGCTTTCTTT.

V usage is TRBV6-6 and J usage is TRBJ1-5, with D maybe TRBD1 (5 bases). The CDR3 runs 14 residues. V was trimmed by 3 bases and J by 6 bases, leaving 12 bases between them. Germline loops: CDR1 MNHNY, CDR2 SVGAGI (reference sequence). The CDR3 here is CASSYSGRGQPQHF. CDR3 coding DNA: TGTGCCAGCAGTTATTCAGGGAGGGGTCAGCCCCAGCATTTT.

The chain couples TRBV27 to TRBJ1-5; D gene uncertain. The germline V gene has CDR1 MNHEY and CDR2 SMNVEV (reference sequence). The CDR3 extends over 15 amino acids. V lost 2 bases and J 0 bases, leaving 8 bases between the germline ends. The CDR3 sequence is CASSLTQYSNQPQHF. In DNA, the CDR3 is TGTGCCAGCAGTTTAACCCAATATAGCAATCAGCCCCAGCATTTT.